This entry describes one T cell receptor beta chain. Its antigen is not known. From germline, CDR1 is ENHRY and CDR2 SYGVKD. Trimming took 11 bases from V and 3 from J, leaving 14 bases between them. The CDR3 is 13 residues long. This table comes from immunoSEQ multiplex PCR, and its TCRdb copy is limited to in-frame clones, with some not included. The sample has 1.6 million or so clones; around 97% are singletons. This sample is drawn from a study of shared clonotypes between healthy human individuals. General study results and limits: Even with large depth, rarefaction showed that sorted-subset sequencing was incomplete. Clonotypes shared by all four donors outscored non-shared clonotypes in generation probability.

Sequenced: naive CD4+ T cells sorted from blood. Subset: CD45RA+ positively selected. The J gene is TRBJ1-5, the V gene TRBV10-3; possibly TRBD1 for D (6 bases). This receptor was taken from a man aged 25 to 40 in good health. The CDR3 is CASNRDLNQPQHF. The CDR3 bases are TGTGCCTCGAACAGGGATCTCAATCAGCCCCAGCATTTT.